The present TCR beta chain was sequenced within a study of blood T cell repertoires in COVID-19. This clone came up once. Profiled with immunoSEQ multiplex PCR; TCRdb holds only in-frame clones, not every one. This table holds approximately 29,000 clones, around 92% found once. This receptor was identified in a woman aged 70-85 years with COVID-19, enrolled during active disease. Source material: peripheral blood.

The CDR3, as DNA: TGTGCCAGTAGCCAGGGTACAAGTAATGAAAAACTGTTTTTT. Translated, it gives CASSQGTSNEKLFF. This chain uses TRBV19 with TRBJ1-4; D is perhaps TRBD1 (5 bases). The CDR3 runs to 14 residues. V lost 6 bases and J lost 4, with 12 bases in between. Per germline, CDR1 LNHDA and CDR2 SQIVND (reference sequence).